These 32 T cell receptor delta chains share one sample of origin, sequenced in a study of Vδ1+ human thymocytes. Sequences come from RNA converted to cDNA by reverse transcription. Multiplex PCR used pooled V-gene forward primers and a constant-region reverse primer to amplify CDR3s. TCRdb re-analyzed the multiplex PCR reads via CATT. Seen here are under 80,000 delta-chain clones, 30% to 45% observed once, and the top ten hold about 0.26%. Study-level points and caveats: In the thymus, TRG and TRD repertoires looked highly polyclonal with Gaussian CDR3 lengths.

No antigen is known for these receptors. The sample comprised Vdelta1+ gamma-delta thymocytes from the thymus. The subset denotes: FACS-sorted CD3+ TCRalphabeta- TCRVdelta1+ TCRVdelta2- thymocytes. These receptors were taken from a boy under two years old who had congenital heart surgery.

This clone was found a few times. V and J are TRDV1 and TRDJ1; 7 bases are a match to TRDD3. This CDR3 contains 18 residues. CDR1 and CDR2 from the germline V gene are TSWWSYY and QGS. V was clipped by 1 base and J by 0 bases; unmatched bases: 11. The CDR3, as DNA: TGTGCTCTTGGGGAACCCCTAGGGGATAGCTTGTACACCGATAAACTCATCTTT. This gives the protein CALGEPLGDSLYTDKLIF.

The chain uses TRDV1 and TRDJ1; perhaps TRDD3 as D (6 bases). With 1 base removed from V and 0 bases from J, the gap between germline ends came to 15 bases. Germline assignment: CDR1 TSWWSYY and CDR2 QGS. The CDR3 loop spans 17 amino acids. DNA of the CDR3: TGTGCTCTTGGGGAACGTAGGGGGAAACCAGACACCGATAAACTCATCTTT. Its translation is CALGERRGKPDTDKLIF.

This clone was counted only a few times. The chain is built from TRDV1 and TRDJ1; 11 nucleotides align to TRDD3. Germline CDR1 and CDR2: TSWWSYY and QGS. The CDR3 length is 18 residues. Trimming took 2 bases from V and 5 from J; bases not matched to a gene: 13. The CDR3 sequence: CALGEIRGLGDNEDKLIF. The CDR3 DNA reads TGTGCTCTTGGGGAAATCCGGGGACTGGGGGATAATGAAGATAAACTCATCTTT.

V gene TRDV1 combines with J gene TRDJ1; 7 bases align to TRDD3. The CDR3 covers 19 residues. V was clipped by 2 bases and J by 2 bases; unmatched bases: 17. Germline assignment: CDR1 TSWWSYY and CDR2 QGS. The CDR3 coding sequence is TGTGCTCTTGGGGAAAAGTTGTGCTGGGGGTTCTCTGGGACCGATAAACTCATCTTT. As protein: CALGEKLCWGFSGTDKLIF.

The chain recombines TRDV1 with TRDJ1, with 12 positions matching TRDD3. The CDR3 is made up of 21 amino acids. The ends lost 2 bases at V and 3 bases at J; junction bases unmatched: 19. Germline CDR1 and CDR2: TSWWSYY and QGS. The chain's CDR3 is CALGEDTSAPPWGIRADKLIF. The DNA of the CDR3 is TGTGCTCTTGGGGAAGACACTTCTGCTCCTCCCTGGGGGATACGCGCCGATAAACTCATCTTT.

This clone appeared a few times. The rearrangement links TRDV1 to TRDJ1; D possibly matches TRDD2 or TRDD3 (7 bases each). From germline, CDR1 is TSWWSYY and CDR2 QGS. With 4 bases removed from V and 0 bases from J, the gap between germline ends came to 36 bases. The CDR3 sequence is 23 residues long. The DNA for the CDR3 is TGTGCTCTTGGGGTCCAACGGCGGATTTCCTACAGTACTGGGGACCCGTACACCGATAAACTCATCTTT. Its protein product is CALGVQRRISYSTGDPYTDKLIF.

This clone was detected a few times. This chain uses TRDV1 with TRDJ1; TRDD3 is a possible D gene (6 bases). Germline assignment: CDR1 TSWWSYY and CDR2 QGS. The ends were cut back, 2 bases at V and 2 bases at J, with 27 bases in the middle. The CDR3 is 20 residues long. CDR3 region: CALGEVPVCGIERETDKLIF. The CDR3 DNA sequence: TGTGCTCTTGGGGAAGTGCCGGTATGTGGGATAGAACGGGAGACCGATAAACTCATCTTT.

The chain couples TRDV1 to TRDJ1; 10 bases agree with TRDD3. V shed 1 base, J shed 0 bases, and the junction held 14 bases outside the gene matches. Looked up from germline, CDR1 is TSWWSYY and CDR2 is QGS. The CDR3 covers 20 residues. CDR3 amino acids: CALGERWLVLGDRHTDKLIF. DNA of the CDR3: TGTGCTCTTGGGGAACGGTGGCTCGTACTGGGGGATCGGCACACCGATAAACTCATCTTT.

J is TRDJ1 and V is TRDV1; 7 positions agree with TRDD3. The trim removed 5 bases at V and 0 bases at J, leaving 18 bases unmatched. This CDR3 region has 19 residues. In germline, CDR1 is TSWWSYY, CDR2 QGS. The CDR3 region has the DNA TGTGCTCTTGGGCCCTTTACAGGTCTGGGGGCATCGTACACCGATAAACTCATCTTT. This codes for CALGPFTGLGASYTDKLIF.

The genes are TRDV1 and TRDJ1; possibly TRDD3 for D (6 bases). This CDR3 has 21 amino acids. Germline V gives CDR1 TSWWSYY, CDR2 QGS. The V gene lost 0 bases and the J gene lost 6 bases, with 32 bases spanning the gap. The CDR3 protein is CALGELSLLPTGVLGTYKLIF. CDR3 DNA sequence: TGTGCTCTTGGGGAACTTTCCCTACTCCCCACCGGAGTACTGGGTACTTATAAACTCATCTTT.

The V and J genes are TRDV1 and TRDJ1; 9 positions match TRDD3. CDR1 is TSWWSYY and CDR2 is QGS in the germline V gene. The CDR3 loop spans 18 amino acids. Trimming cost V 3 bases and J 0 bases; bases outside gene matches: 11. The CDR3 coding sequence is TGTGCTCTTGGGGACCCTCGGGGATACGCCTACAACACCGATAAACTCATCTTT. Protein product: CALGDPRGYAYNTDKLIF.

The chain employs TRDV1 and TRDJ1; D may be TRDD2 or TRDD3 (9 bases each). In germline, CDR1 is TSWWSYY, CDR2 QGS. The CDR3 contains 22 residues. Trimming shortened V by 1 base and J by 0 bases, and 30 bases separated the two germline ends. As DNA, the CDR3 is TGTGCTCTTGGGGAACCGACCTTCCTACGCTATACTGGGGGAATTTACACCGATAAACTCATCTTT. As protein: CALGEPTFLRYTGGIYTDKLIF.

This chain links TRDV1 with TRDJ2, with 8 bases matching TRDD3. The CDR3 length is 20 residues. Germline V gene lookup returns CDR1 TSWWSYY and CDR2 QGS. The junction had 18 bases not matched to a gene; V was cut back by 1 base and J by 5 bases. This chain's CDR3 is CALGERLRGLGEKITAQLFF. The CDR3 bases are TGTGCTCTTGGGGAACGGCTTCGGGGGCTGGGGGAAAAAATTACAGCACAACTCTTCTTT.

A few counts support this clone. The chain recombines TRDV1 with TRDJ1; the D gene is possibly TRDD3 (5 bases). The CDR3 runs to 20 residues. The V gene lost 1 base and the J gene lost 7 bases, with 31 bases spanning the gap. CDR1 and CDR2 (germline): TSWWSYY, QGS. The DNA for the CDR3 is TGTGCTCTTGGGGAACCGAGAGGTGTCTGGGCCGATAAAGTCGAGCCTAAACTCATCTTT. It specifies CALGEPRGVWADKVEPKLIF.

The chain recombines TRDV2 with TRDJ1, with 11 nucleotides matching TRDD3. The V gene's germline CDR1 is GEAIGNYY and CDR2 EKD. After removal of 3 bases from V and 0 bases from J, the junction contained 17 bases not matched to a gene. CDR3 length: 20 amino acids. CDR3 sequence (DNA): TGTGCCTGTGACGCCTTGAGGCTGGGGGATACATTACTTTACACCGATAAACTCATCTTT. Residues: CACDALRLGDTLLYTDKLIF.

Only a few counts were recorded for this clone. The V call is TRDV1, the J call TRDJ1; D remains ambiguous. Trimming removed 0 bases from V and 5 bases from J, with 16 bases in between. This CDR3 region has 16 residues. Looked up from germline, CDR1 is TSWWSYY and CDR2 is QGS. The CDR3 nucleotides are TGTGCTCTTGGGGAACTGTGGTCGACTGAGTCTGATAAACTCATCTTT. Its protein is CALGELWSTESDKLIF.

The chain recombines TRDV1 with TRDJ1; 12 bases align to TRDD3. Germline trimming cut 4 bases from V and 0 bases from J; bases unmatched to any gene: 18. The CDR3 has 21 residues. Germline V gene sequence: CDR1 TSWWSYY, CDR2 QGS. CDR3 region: CALGVPGLSPGGYANTDKLIF. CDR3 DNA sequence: TGTGCTCTTGGGGTCCCCGGCCTTTCACCTGGGGGATACGCGAACACCGATAAACTCATCTTT.

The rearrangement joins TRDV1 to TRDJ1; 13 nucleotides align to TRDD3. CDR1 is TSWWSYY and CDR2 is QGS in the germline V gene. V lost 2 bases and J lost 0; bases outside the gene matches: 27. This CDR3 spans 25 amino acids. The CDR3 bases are TGTGCTCTTGGGGAATATTCGGCCGACGACCTCCACTGGGGGATACGCGAAGAATACACCGATAAACTCATCTTT. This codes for CALGEYSADDLHWGIREEYTDKLIF.

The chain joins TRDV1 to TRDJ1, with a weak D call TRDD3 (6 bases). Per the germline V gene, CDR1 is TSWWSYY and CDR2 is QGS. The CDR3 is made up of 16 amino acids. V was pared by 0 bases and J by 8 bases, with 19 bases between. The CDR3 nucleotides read TGTGCTCTTGGGGAACTGGCCTTCGGGGGAGACACAAAACTCATCTTT. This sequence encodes CALGELAFGGDTKLIF.

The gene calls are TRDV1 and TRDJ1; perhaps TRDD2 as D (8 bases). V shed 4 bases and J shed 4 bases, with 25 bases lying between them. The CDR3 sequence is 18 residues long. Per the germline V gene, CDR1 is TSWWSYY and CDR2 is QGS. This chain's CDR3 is CALGGFLPKRGYGDKLIF. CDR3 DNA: TGTGCTCTTGGGGGATTCCTTCCTAAACGAGGATACGGCGATAAACTCATCTTT.

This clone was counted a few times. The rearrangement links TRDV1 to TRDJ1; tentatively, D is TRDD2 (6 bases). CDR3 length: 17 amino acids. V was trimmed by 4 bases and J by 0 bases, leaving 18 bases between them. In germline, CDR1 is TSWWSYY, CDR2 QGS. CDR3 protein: CALGVTGLPPNTDKLIF. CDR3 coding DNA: TGTGCTCTTGGGGTGACCGGCCTTCCCCCAAACACCGATAAACTCATCTTT.

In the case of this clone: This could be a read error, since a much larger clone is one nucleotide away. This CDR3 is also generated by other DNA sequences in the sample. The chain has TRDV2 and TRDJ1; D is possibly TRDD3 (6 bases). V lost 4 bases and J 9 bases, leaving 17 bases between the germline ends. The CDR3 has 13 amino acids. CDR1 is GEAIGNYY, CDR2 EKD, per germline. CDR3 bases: TGTGCCTGTGAGGGCCCGGGTTACTGGGAACTCATCTTT. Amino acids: CACEGPGYWELIF.

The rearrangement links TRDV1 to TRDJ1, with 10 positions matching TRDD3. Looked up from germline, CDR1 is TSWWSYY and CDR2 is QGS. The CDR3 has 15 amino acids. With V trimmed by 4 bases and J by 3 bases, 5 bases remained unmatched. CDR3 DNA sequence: TGTGCTCTTGGGGTCGACTGGGGGATTGCCGATAAACTCATCTTT. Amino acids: CALGVDWGIADKLIF.

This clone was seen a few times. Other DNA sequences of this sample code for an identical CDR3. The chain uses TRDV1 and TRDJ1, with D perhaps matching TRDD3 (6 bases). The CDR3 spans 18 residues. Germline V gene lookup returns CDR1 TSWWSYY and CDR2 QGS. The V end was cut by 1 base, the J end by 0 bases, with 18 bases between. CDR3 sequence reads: CALGEPPSGIPYTDKLIF. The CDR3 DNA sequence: TGTGCTCTTGGGGAACCGCCTTCGGGGATCCCATACACCGATAAACTCATCTTT.

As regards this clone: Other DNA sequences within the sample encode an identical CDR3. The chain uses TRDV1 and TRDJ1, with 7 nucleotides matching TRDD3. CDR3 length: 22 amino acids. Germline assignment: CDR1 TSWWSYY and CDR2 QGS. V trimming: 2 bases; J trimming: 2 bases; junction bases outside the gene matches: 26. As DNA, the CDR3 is TGTGCTCTTGGGGAAGTGCTTCGTTGGAACTGGGGAGGAGGGTTTTTTACCGATAAACTCATCTTT. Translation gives CALGEVLRWNWGGGFFTDKLIF.

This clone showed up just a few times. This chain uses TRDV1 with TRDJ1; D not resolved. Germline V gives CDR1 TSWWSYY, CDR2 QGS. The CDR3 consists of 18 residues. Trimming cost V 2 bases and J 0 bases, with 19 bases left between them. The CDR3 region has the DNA TGTGCTCTTGGGGAAGTCACGGGTCTAAGAGGATACACCGATAAACTCATCTTT. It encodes CALGEVTGLRGYTDKLIF.

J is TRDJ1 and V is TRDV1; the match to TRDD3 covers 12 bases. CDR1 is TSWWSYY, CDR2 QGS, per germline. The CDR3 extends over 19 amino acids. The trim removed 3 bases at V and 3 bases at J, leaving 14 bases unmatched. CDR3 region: CALGDPIPIPGGYADKLIF. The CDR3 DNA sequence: TGTGCTCTTGGGGACCCTATTCCCATCCCTGGGGGATACGCCGATAAACTCATCTTT.

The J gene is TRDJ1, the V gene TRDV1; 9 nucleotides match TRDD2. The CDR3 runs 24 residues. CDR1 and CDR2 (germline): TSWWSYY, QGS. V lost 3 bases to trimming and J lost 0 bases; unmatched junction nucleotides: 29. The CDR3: CALGDPGAFLRTRTGLVYTDKLIF. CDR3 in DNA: TGTGCTCTTGGGGACCCAGGGGCCTTCCTACGGACCCGTACTGGGCTTGTGTACACCGATAAACTCATCTTT.

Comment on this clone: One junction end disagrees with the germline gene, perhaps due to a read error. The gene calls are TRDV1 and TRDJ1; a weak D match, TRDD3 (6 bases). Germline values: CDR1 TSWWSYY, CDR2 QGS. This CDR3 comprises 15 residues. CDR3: CALGGGRLYTDKLIF. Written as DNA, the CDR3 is TGTGCTCTCGGGGGAGGACGCTTGTACACCGATAAACTCATCTTT.

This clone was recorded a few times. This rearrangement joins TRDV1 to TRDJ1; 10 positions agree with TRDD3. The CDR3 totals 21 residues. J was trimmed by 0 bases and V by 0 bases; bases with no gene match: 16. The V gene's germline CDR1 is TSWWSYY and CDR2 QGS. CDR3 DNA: TGTGCTCTTGGGGAACTTACCGAATCCAGGACTGGGGGATTTTACACCGATAAACTCATCTTT. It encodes CALGELTESRTGGFYTDKLIF.

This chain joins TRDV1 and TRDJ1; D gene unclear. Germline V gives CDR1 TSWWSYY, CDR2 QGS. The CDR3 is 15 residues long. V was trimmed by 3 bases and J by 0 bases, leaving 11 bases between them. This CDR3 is CALGDFGCHTDKLIF. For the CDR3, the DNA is TGTGCTCTTGGGGATTTCGGGTGTCACACCGATAAACTCATCTTT.

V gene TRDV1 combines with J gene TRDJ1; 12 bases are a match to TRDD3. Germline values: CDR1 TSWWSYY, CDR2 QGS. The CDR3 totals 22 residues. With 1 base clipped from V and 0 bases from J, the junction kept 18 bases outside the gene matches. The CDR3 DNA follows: TGTGCTCTTGGGGAACGAGCCCTACATTGTACTGGGGGATACCCGTACACCGATAAACTCATCTTT. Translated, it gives CALGERALHCTGGYPYTDKLIF.